The source of this T cell receptor beta chain is a study of T cells after yellow fever vaccination. At the level of the study: Fractions of low cell number were prepared using SMART-Seq v4 Ultra Low Input. Overall study findings and caveats: Among primary-vaccination clones, most reappeared after the booster, at 95% to 96% for CD4 and 85% to 90% for CD8.

This CDR3 region has 12 residues. The germline V gene has CDR1 SGDLS and CDR2 YYNGEE. Trimming shortened V by 2 bases and J by 3 bases, and 6 bases separated the two germline ends. TCRdb used MiXCR to reprocess the 5' RACE reads, holding one entry per CDR3 protein. Of around 310,000 distinct CDR3 sequences listed, 8% to 10% are singletons. This clonotype was observed at least ten times. Its antigen is undetermined. The rearrangement uses TRBV9 and TRBJ2-7; possibly TRBD2 for D (5 bases). The origin of this receptor is a young man who received the YFV17D yellow fever vaccine. The sample in question was PBMCs, obtained on the day of the first yellow fever vaccination. CDR3 DNA: TGTGCCAGCAGCGTGGGAGACTACGAGCAGTACTTC. It specifies CASSVGDYEQYF.